The sequence of this T cell receptor (beta chain) was determined in a study of cytomegalovirus exposure and HLA in healthy donors. Trimming at V came to 6 bases and at J to 5 bases, leaving 7 bases not matched to a gene. This CDR3 comprises 15 residues. Per germline, CDR1 ENHRY and CDR2 SYGVKD. Study-wide points: Three CMV-associated chains were confirmed in vitro to be specific for CMV antigens.

A note on this clone: The target antigen is unknown.

Amplification used 60 Vbeta primers and 13 Jbeta primers. Sequencing was performed with immunoSEQ multiplex PCR; in TCRdb, only in-frame clones are kept and a portion is missing. The sample's table shows about 60,000 clones. This TCR was recovered from a boy between 10 and 17 years old in good health and CMV-seronegative. This chain uses TRBV10-3 with TRBJ2-5; 12 nucleotides align to TRBD1. Specimen: PBMCs. This CDR3 reads CAISPGQGAWETQYF. CDR3 DNA sequence: TGTGCCATCAGCCCGGGACAGGGGGCTTGGGAGACCCAGTACTTC.